What follows are 25 T cell receptor beta chains derived from one specimen sequenced in a study of CD8 T cells in Susac syndrome. Random hexamers primed reverse transcription of about 0.5 to 1 ug RNA. Using its own MiXCR run on the immunoSEQ multiplex PCR reads, TCRdb lists one record per CDR3 protein. This sample has 180,000 or so distinct CDR3 sequences, with more than 90% found just once. The sequenced sample was CD4+ T cells from PBMCs. These receptors came from a human donor in good health.

The chain joins TRBV4-3 to TRBJ2-5, with 12 nucleotides matching TRBD2. V was pared by 0 bases and J by 7 bases, with 6 bases of the junction left unmatched. The germline V gene has CDR1 LGHNA and CDR2 YSLEER. CDR3 size: 16 residues. The chain's CDR3 is CASSQDRTSGAGTQYF. CDR3 nucleotide sequence: TGCGCCAGCAGCCAAGATCGGACTAGCGGGGCCGGGACCCAGTACTTC.

The CDR3 nucleotides are TGTGCCAGCAGCGTGAGCGGGGTAGGGGTTAGCGGACGTGGAGAGACCCAGTACTTC. It translates to CASSVSGVGVSGRGETQYF. This chain joins TRBV9 and TRBJ2-5; TRBD2 matches 7 bases. CDR3 length equals 19 residues. CDR1 is SGDLS and CDR2 is YYNGEE in the germline V gene. With 2 bases clipped from V and 4 bases from J, the junction kept 20 bases outside the gene matches. Using reference TRBV9 and TRBJ2-5 for the parts outside the CDR3, the full variable domain is DSGVTQTPKHLITATGQRVTLRCSPRSGDLSVYWYQQSLDQGLQFLIQYYNGEERAKGNILERFSAQQFPDLHSELNLSSLELGDSALYFCASSVSGVGVSGRGETQYFGPGTRLLVL.

The CDR3, as DNA: TGTGCCAGCAGTTCCGGGACAGGGGGTGAAAAACTGTTTTTT. Protein product: CASSSGTGGEKLFF. The chain is built from TRBV2 and TRBJ1-4; 11 positions match TRBD1. V shed 5 bases, J shed 7 bases, and the junction held 3 bases outside the gene matches. This CDR3 has 14 residues. Germline V lookup: CDR1 SNHLY, CDR2 FYNNEI.

This clonotype was seen once. A read error may produce the germline difference seen at one junction end. This chain joins TRBV7-9 and TRBJ2-7, with D maybe TRBD1 (6 bases). In germline, CDR1 is SEHNR, CDR2 FQNEAQ (reference sequence). The CDR3 covers 14 residues. This CDR3 is CASTLTGIDYEQYF. DNA of the CDR3: TGTGCCAGCACCTTAACAGGGATAGACTACGAGCAGTACTTC.

DNA of the CDR3: TGTGCCTGGAGTGGGTCCTCGAGGGATGGCCTTCAGTACTTC. This sequence encodes CAWSGSSRDGLQYF. The V gene is TRBV30, the J gene TRBJ2-7; possible D gene TRBD2, 5 bases. The germline CDR1 and CDR2 sequences are GTSNPN and SVGIG (reference sequence). This CDR3 spans 14 amino acids. Trimming removed 1 base from V and 10 bases from J, with 20 bases in between.

In DNA, the CDR3 is TGTGCCACCAGCAACTTGGACAGTCCTAATGAAAAACTGTTTTTT. Translating it yields CATSNLDSPNEKLFF. The chain recombines TRBV15 with TRBJ1-4, with D tentatively TRBD1 (6 bases). From germline, CDR1 is LNHNV and CDR2 YYDKDF (reference sequence). With 4 bases removed from V and 3 bases from J, the gap between germline ends came to 12 bases. This CDR3 contains 15 residues.

The chain couples TRBV7-9 to TRBJ2-7, with D perhaps matching TRBD1 (6 bases). The CDR3 sequence is 13 residues long. Trimming removed 7 bases at V and 4 bases at J, with 14 bases between. In germline, CDR1 is SEHNR, CDR2 FQNEAQ (reference sequence). The chain's CDR3 is CASTLSGQYEQYF. The CDR3 DNA follows: TGTGCCAGCACTTTATCGGGACAATACGAGCAGTACTTC.

V and J are TRBV12-3 or TRBV12-4 and TRBJ2-2, with D tentatively TRBD1 (6 bases). The CDR3 sequence is 14 residues long. V shed 3 bases and J shed 5 bases, with 10 bases lying between them. CDR3 sequence (DNA): TGTGCCAGCAGTTTGGGGGCGCGAACCGGGGAGCTGTTTTTT. It is translated as CASSLGARTGELFF.

The J gene is TRBJ1-2, the V gene TRBV6-2 or TRBV6-3, with a possible D match to TRBD1 (5 bases). Germline CDR1 is MNHEY and CDR2 is SVGEGT. The CDR3 extends over 13 amino acids. Between the trimmed V and J ends, which lost 2 bases and 4 bases, there was a span of 8 bases. CDR3 sequence: CASSYGGSYGYTF. The CDR3 nucleotides read TGTGCCAGCAGTTACGGGGGGAGCTATGGCTACACCTTC.

The gene calls are TRBV2 and TRBJ1-1; D is uncertain. There are 14 residues in the CDR3. The germline V gene has CDR1 SNHLY and CDR2 FYNNEI. Trimming took 0 bases from V and 2 from J, leaving 7 bases between them. CDR3 sequence (DNA): TGTGCCAGCAGTGAAGCTCTAGGAAACACTGAAGCTTTCTTT. Its protein is CASSEALGNTEAFF. Using reference TRBV2 and TRBJ1-1 for the parts outside the CDR3, the full variable domain is EPEVTQTPSHQVTQMGQEVILRCVPISNHLYFYWYRQILGQKVEFLVSFYNNEISEKSEIFDDQFSVERPDGSNFTLKIRSTKLEDSAMYFCASSEALGNTEAFFGQGTRLTVV.

The chain recombines TRBV5-1 with TRBJ1-2; D gene unclear. CDR1 and CDR2 (germline): SGHRS, YFSETQ. With 1 base removed from V and 5 bases from J, the gap between germline ends came to 15 bases. This CDR3 contains 15 residues. The CDR3 bases are TGCGCCAGCAGCTTGAATGAATGGGCTGAATATGGCTACACCTTC. Amino acid sequence: CASSLNEWAEYGYTF.

This chain joins TRBV3-1 and TRBJ2-3, with 9 bases aligning to TRBD1. Germline assignment: CDR1 LGHDT and CDR2 YNNKEL (reference sequence). J gave up 1 base and V 4 bases, and 18 bases lay outside the gene matches. The length of the CDR3 is 20 residues. CDR3 nucleotides: TGTGCCAGCAGCCCCTACAGGGGGCAGAGGAGTTGGTCGGGCACAGATACGCAGTATTTT. It yields the protein CASSPYRGQRSWSGTDTQYF.

The rearrangement links TRBV27 to TRBJ2-5, with 7 bases identical to TRBD2. This CDR3 spans 17 amino acids. The V gene's germline CDR1 is MNHEY and CDR2 SMNVEV (reference sequence). With 6 bases clipped from V and 5 bases from J, the junction kept 18 bases outside the gene matches. This CDR3 reads CASRGGSGTMTGETQYF. CDR3 bases: TGTGCCAGCAGGGGGGGGTCTGGCACTATGACGGGGGAGACCCAGTACTTC.

The chain joins TRBV30 to TRBJ1-2, with D hard to call. The germline V and J ends were trimmed by 2 bases and 7 bases, with 8 bases remaining between them. The CDR3 runs to 11 residues. Germline loops: CDR1 GTSNPN, CDR2 SVGIG (reference sequence). Here the CDR3 DNA reads TGTGCCTGGAGTCTGGGCGTTGGCTACACCTTC. Translation: CAWSLGVGYTF. Variable domain in full (rest from reference TRBV30 and TRBJ1-2): SQTIHQWPATLVQPVGSPLSLECTVEGTSNPNLYWYRQAAGRGLQLLFYSVGIGQISSEVPQNLSASRPQDRQFILSSKKLLLSDSGFYLCAWSLGVGYTFGSGTRLTVV.

This clonotype was counted a few times. The V gene is TRBV18, the J gene TRBJ1-2; D gene ambiguous. Germline values: CDR1 KGHSH, CDR2 LQKENI. The CDR3 length is 11 residues. Trimming left V 3 bases short and J 6 bases short, with 5 bases between. The CDR3 DNA reads TGTGCCAGCTCACCTGGAGATGGCTACACCTTC. Encoded protein: CASSPGDGYTF. Drawing the rest from reference TRBV18 and TRBJ1-2, the complete variable domain is NAGVMQNPRHLVRRRGQEARLRCSPMKGHSHVYWYRQLPEEGLKFMVYLQKENIIDESGMPKERFSAEFPKEGPSILRIQQVVRGDSAAYFCASSPGDGYTFGSGTRLTVV.

The V gene is TRBV30, the J gene TRBJ1-1; 7 bases map to TRBD1. The CDR3 is 15 amino acids. V shed 8 bases, J shed 2 bases, and the junction held 14 bases outside the gene matches. In germline, CDR1 is GTSNPN, CDR2 SVGIG (reference sequence). CDR3 protein: CAGTLWTGVNTEAFF. The CDR3 bases are TGTGCCGGGACACTTTGGACAGGAGTTAACACTGAAGCTTTCTTT.

This chain connects TRBV9 to TRBJ2-5, with 9 bases aligning to TRBD2. Trimming removed 0 bases from V and 1 base from J; junction bases left unmatched: 16. This CDR3 is built from 20 residues. Germline loops: CDR1 SGDLS, CDR2 YYNGEE. The CDR3 loop is CASSVAFNSHRGGAQETQYF. The CDR3 DNA follows: TGTGCCAGCAGCGTAGCTTTTAATTCGCACCGCGGGGGGGCCCAAGAGACCCAGTACTTC.

This chain connects TRBV3-1 to TRBJ2-1; D gene unclear. The V end lost 0 bases, the J end lost 2 bases, and 11 bases lay between the germline ends. Germline CDR1 and CDR2: LGHDT and YNNKEL (reference sequence). The CDR3 has 16 residues. CDR3 sequence: CASSQDSLNPYNEQFF. CDR3 nucleotide sequence: TGTGCCAGCAGCCAAGACTCCCTTAACCCCTACAATGAGCAGTTCTTC.

V is TRBV28 and J is TRBJ1-4; the D is unclear. The germline CDR1 and CDR2 sequences are MDHEN and SYDVKM. The CDR3 contains 13 residues. V shed 5 bases and J shed 0 bases, with 4 bases lying between them. The CDR3 here is CASSRATNEKLFF. For the CDR3, the DNA is TGTGCCAGCAGTCGTGCAACTAATGAAAAACTGTTTTTT.

This sequence joins TRBV28 and TRBJ1-2; 7 bases are shared with TRBD1. The CDR3 runs 14 residues. In germline, CDR1 is MDHEN, CDR2 SYDVKM. Germline trimming cut 7 bases from V and 4 bases from J; bases unmatched to any gene: 9. The CDR3 DNA follows: TGTGCCAGCACCCTATCGACAGGGATCTATGGCTACACCTTC. This codes for CASTLSTGIYGYTF.

The J gene is TRBJ2-7, the V gene TRBV4-3; D perhaps matches TRBD1 (6 bases). V was shortened by 0 bases and J by 3 bases, with 15 bases between the two germline ends. CDR1 is LGHNA, CDR2 YSLEER, per germline. The CDR3 is 16 amino acids. For the CDR3, the DNA is TGCGCCAGCAGCCAAGATTCGCAGGGGCCCAACTACGAGCAGTACTTC. Translated, it gives CASSQDSQGPNYEQYF.

The chain has TRBV29-1 and TRBJ2-1; TRBD1 is a possible D gene (6 bases). Trimming stripped 7 bases from V and 4 bases from J, with 20 bases between. Per the germline V gene, CDR1 is SQVTM and CDR2 is ANQGSEA. The CDR3 is 15 amino acids. DNA for the CDR3: TGCAGCGCCGGTCCAGGGGCGGAGCATTACAATGAGCAGTTCTTC. Translation: CSAGPGAEHYNEQFF.

This clonotype was detected once. The rearrangement uses TRBV2 and TRBJ1-4; TRBD1 might be the D (5 bases). The V gene's germline CDR1 is SNHLY and CDR2 FYNNEI. Deletions cut 6 bases from V and 4 bases from J, with 9 bases between. The length of the CDR3 is 13 residues. In DNA, the CDR3 is TGTGCCAGCAGAAGGGACGGTAATGAAAAACTGTTTTTT. The encoded protein is CASRRDGNEKLFF.

J is TRBJ2-7 and V is TRBV7-2; 15 bases align to TRBD2. The CDR3 length is 18 residues. CDR1 is SGHTA and CDR2 is FQGNSA in the germline V gene. V was pared by 4 bases and J by 5 bases, with 12 bases of the junction left unmatched. Here the CDR3 DNA reads TGTGCCAGCAGCTCACCAGGACTAGCGGGGGGGCCATCCCACGAGCAGTACTTC. It specifies CASSSPGLAGGPSHEQYF.

The rearrangement uses TRBV2 and TRBJ2-3, with 7 bases fitting TRBD2. Germline V gene lookup returns CDR1 SNHLY and CDR2 FYNNEI. The CDR3 is made up of 12 amino acids. J gave up 8 bases and V 7 bases, and 6 bases lay outside the gene matches. CDR3 DNA sequence: TGTGCCAGCACTGAGCGGGGTTCTACGCAGTATTTT. Protein product: CASTERGSTQYF.